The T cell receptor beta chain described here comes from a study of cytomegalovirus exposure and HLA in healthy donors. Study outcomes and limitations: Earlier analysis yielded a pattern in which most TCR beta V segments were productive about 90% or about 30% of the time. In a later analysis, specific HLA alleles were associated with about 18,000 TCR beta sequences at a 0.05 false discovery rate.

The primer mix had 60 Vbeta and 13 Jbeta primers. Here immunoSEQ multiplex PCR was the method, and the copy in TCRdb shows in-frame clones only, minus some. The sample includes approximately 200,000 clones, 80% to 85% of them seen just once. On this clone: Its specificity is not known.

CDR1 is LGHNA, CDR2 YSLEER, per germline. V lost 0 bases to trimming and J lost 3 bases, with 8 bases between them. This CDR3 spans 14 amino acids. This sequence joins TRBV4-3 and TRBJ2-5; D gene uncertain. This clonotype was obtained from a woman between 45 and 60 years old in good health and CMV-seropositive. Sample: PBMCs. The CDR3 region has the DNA TGCGCCAGCAGCCAAGAATGGCAGGAAGAGACCCAGTACTTC. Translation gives CASSQEWQEETQYF.